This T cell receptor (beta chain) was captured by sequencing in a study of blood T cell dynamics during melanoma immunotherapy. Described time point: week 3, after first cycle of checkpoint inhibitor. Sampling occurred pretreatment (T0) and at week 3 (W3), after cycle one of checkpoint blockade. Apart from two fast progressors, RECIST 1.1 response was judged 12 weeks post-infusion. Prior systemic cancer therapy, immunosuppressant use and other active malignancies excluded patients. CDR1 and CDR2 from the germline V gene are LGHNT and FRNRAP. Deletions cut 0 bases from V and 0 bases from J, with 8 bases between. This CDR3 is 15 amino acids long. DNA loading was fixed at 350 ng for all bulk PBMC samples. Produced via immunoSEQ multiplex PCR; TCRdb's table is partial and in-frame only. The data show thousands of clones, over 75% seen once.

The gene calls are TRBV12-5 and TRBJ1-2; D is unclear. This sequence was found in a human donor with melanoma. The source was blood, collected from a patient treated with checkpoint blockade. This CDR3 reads CASGLVPETNYGYTF. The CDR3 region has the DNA TGTGCTAGTGGTTTGGTACCCGAGACTAACTATGGCTACACCTTC. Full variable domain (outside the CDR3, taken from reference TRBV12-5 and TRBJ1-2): DARVTQTPRHKVTEMGQEVTMRCQPILGHNTVFWYRQTMMQGLELLAYFRNRAPLDDSGMPKDRFSAEMPDATLATLKIQPSEPRDSAVYFCASGLVPETNYGYTFGSGTRLTVV.